Below, 32 T cell receptor beta chains from the same sample are listed, as sequenced in a study of blood T cell repertoires in COVID-19. Some clones are missing from TCRdb's copy, which holds only in-frame ones; the method was immunoSEQ multiplex PCR. The sample has approximately 460,000 clones; roughly nine tenths are singletons. Sequences were obtained from peripheral blood. Receptor source: a man between 18 and 29 years old with COVID-19, enrolled during active disease.

The chain has TRBV5-1 and TRBJ1-4; tentative D call: TRBD1 (5 bases). The CDR3 length is 17 residues. The V end lost 0 bases, the J end lost 3 bases, and 15 bases lay between the germline ends. Germline lookup yields CDR1 SGHRS and CDR2 YFSETQ. In DNA form, the CDR3 reads TGCGCCAGCAGCTTGGTGGCAGGGTCTAATGCTAATGAAAAACTGTTTTTT. Its translation: CASSLVAGSNANEKLFF. Complete variable domain (other parts from reference TRBV5-1 and TRBJ1-4): KAGVTQTPRYLIKTRGQQVTLSCSPISGHRSVSWYQQTPGQGLQFLFEYFSETQRNKGNFPGRFSGRQFSNSRSEMNVSTLELGDSALYLCASSLVAGSNANEKLFFGSGTQLSVL.

This chain joins TRBV7-6 and TRBJ2-2, with 7 bases identical to TRBD2. V lost 0 bases to trimming and J lost 6 bases; unmatched junction nucleotides: 10. Per germline, CDR1 SGHVS and CDR2 FNYEAQ. The CDR3 is 17 residues long. The chain's CDR3 is CASSLAGLTGGPGELFF. As DNA, the CDR3 is TGTGCCAGCAGCTTAGCGGGGCTGACGGGGGGACCCGGGGAGCTGTTTTTT.

This clone was counted only a few times. The chain couples TRBV19 to TRBJ1-2, with 9 positions matching TRBD1. The V gene's germline CDR1 is LNHDA and CDR2 SQIVND (reference sequence). This CDR3 is built from 12 residues. Trimming at V came to 5 bases and at J to 8 bases, leaving 3 bases not matched to a gene. The CDR3 sequence: CASSGQGLGYTF. The CDR3, as DNA: TGTGCCAGTAGTGGACAGGGGCTCGGCTACACCTTC.

This chain connects TRBV6-5 to TRBJ2-1, with 7 bases identical to TRBD1. Per germline, CDR1 MNHEY and CDR2 SVGAGI. The CDR3 covers 13 residues. Trimming took 5 bases from V and 8 from J; bases not matched to a gene: 6. The CDR3 nucleotides read TGTGCCAGCAGTCGACAGGGTCGGGATGAGCAGTTCTTC. It is translated as CASSRQGRDEQFF.

The CDR3 sequence is CASSLGRTRTDTQYF. In DNA form, the CDR3 reads TGTGCCAGCAGCTTAGGGAGGACGCGAACAGATACGCAGTATTTT. This chain joins TRBV7-9 and TRBJ2-3, with D possibly being TRBD2 (5 bases). Germline loops: CDR1 SEHNR, CDR2 FQNEAQ (reference sequence). Trimming pared 1 base from V and 3 bases from J, leaving 11 bases between. CDR3 length: 15 residues.

The gene calls are TRBV9 and TRBJ2-5; D is unclear. The CDR3 is 12 amino acids. V dropped 7 bases and J dropped 4 bases, with 11 bases sitting between them. Germline V gives CDR1 SGDLS, CDR2 YYNGEE. The CDR3 nucleotides read TGTGCCAGCCTCGAAAGCCCAGAGACCCAGTACTTC. Its protein product is CASLESPETQYF.

The chain joins TRBV9 to TRBJ1-3; D gene unclear. There are 16 residues in the CDR3. From germline, CDR1 is SGDLS and CDR2 YYNGEE. V dropped 0 bases and J dropped 0 bases, with 10 bases sitting between them. DNA of the CDR3: TGTGCCAGCAGCGTAGCAATCCGGAGCTCTGGAAACACCATATATTTT. This sequence encodes CASSVAIRSSGNTIYF.

V gene TRBV19 combines with J gene TRBJ1-2; 7 nucleotides align to TRBD1. Germline CDR1 and CDR2: LNHDA and SQIVND (reference sequence). V dropped 5 bases and J dropped 8; count of bases not matched to a gene: 8. The length of the CDR3 is 13 residues. DNA for the CDR3: TGTGCCAGTAGTTTAAATACAGGGGAAGGCTACACCTTC. Its translation is CASSLNTGEGYTF.

The V gene is TRBV3-1 (or the pseudogene TRBV3-2), the J gene TRBJ1-5; D gene uncertain. Per germline, CDR1 LGHDT and CDR2 YNNKEL (reference sequence). V lost 0 bases to trimming and J lost 9 bases, with 12 bases between them. This CDR3 has 14 residues. The CDR3 DNA follows: TGTGCCAGCAGCCAAGACGGCGGGGATTTGCCCCAGCATTTT. Its protein is CASSQDGGDLPQHF.

The V and J genes are TRBV10-1 and TRBJ2-3; TRBD2 aligns across 10 bases. The V gene end was trimmed by 10 bases and the J gene end by 1 base; junction bases not matched to a gene: 14. The CDR3 runs to 17 residues. CDR1 and CDR2 (germline): WNHNN, SYGVQD (reference sequence). The CDR3 here is CAIKQPIAGGRTDTQYF. In DNA form, the CDR3 reads TGCGCCATCAAACAACCTATAGCGGGGGGACGCACAGATACGCAGTATTTT.

The rearrangement joins TRBV5-8 to TRBJ2-7, with D perhaps matching TRBD2 (5 bases). V was trimmed by 3 bases and J by 2 bases, leaving 9 bases between them. The CDR3 totals 13 residues. Looked up from germline, CDR1 is SGHTS and CDR2 is YDEGEE. CDR3 protein: CASSWRTPYEQYF. The DNA of the CDR3 is TGTGCCAGCAGCTGGAGGACTCCCTACGAGCAGTACTTC.

The rearrangement uses TRBV24-1 and TRBJ2-5; 9 positions match TRBD2. Germline CDR1 and CDR2: KGHDR and SFDVKD. The CDR3 has 14 residues. With 5 bases clipped from V and 6 bases from J, the junction kept 6 bases outside the gene matches. This CDR3 is CATSVDSGRKTQYF. CDR3 bases: TGTGCCACCAGTGTCGATAGCGGGAGAAAGACCCAGTACTTC.

This clone was detected only once. V and J are TRBV5-1 and TRBJ2-2, with 8 positions matching TRBD2. This CDR3 region has 16 residues. Looked up from germline, CDR1 is SGHRS and CDR2 is YFSETQ. The V segment lost 0 bases and the J segment 7 bases; nucleotides outside the gene matches: 8. This CDR3 reads CASSLANGGANGELFF. CDR3 sequence (DNA): TGCGCCAGCAGCTTGGCCAACGGGGGGGCCAACGGGGAGCTGTTTTTT.

The chain links TRBV2 to TRBJ2-2; no firm D call. The CDR3 consists of 12 residues. V was clipped by 6 bases and J by 8 bases, with 10 bases between them. Germline V gives CDR1 SNHLY, CDR2 FYNNEI. CDR3 bases: TGTGCCAGCAGCCGCGACATAGGGGAGCTGTTTTTT. It translates to CASSRDIGELFF.

This clone was counted a few times. The CDR3 nucleotides read TGTGCCAGCAGCTTGAACGGGAACTATGGCTACACCTTC. Residues: CASSLNGNYGYTF. The chain uses TRBV7-2 and TRBJ1-2; D call uncertain. Trimming shortened V by 3 bases and J by 2 bases, and 7 bases separated the two germline ends. Germline V gene lookup returns CDR1 SGHTA and CDR2 FQGNSA. The CDR3 is 13 amino acids.

The CDR3 DNA is TGCGCCAGCAGCCAAGAGGGGGGGACAGGGGCGTATGGCTACACCTTC. This translates into CASSQEGGTGAYGYTF. The chain joins TRBV4-1 to TRBJ1-2; 10 bases fit TRBD1. Trimming cost V 0 bases and J 5 bases; bases outside gene matches: 6. The germline CDR1 and CDR2 sequences are MGHRA and YSYEKL. The length of the CDR3 is 16 residues.

V and J are TRBV3-1 (or the pseudogene TRBV3-2) and TRBJ2-2; tentatively, D is TRBD2 (5 bases). The CDR3 is 14 amino acids. Trimming took 3 bases from V and 5 from J, leaving 10 bases between them. CDR1 and CDR2 (germline): LGHDT, YNNKEL (reference sequence). The CDR3 nucleotides are TGTGCCAGCAGCCATCTTGGGGAGACCGGGGAGCTGTTTTTT. This encodes CASSHLGETGELFF.

The genes are TRBV24-1 and TRBJ2-7, with TRBD2 matching over 11 bases. The ends lost 1 base at V and 6 bases at J; junction bases unmatched: 10. The CDR3 totals 17 residues. Germline loops: CDR1 KGHDR, CDR2 SFDVKD. This CDR3 is CATSDFPVTSGMSEQYF. In nucleotides, the CDR3 is TGTGCCACCAGTGATTTTCCCGTGACTAGCGGGATGAGCGAGCAGTACTTC.

The genes are TRBV2 and TRBJ2-2; 8 bases line up with TRBD1. Germline V CDR1 and CDR2: SNHLY, FYNNEI. The CDR3 totals 15 residues. Trimming at V came to 6 bases and at J to 4 bases, leaving 7 bases not matched to a gene. CDR3 coding DNA: TGTGCCAGCAGCCAAGGGCAGGGGGCCACCGGGGAGCTGTTTTTT. Translated, it gives CASSQGQGATGELFF.

The V and J genes are TRBV12-3 or TRBV12-4 and TRBJ2-7; possible D gene TRBD2, 6 bases. The ends were cut back, 2 bases at V and 6 bases at J, with 11 bases in the middle. The CDR3 extends over 13 amino acids. CDR3 sequence reads: CASSLYQGGEQYF. CDR3 in DNA: TGTGCCAGCAGTTTATACCAGGGAGGCGAGCAGTACTTC.

The chain recombines TRBV10-2 with TRBJ2-2, with 7 bases identical to TRBD2. Per germline, CDR1 WSHSY and CDR2 SAAADI. The CDR3 sequence is 14 residues long. Unmatched junction bases numbered 6, after V lost 7 bases and J lost 4 bases. CDR3 sequence (DNA): TGCGCCAGCATAGCTAGCGGTACCACCGGGGAGCTGTTTTTT. Translating it yields CASIASGTTGELFF.

The chain joins TRBV18 to TRBJ2-7; D is undetermined. V was cut by 3 bases and J by 2 bases, with 17 bases left in between. CDR3 length: 16 amino acids. Germline CDR1 is KGHSH and CDR2 is LQKENI. The CDR3 DNA sequence: TGTGCCAGCTCACCCCTGAGAAGTTATAATCCCTACGAGCAGTACTTC. It translates to CASSPLRSYNPYEQYF.

The rearrangement links TRBV3-1 (or the pseudogene TRBV3-2) to TRBJ2-5; 9 nucleotides agree with TRBD2. V was pared by 4 bases and J by 3 bases, with 9 bases of the junction left unmatched. Germline loops: CDR1 LGHDT, CDR2 YNNKEL (reference sequence). The CDR3 consists of 16 residues. CDR3 nucleotide sequence: TGTGCCAGCAGCCTCACCGCTAGCGGGGTAAAAGAGACCCAGTACTTC. Translating it yields CASSLTASGVKETQYF.

The chain recombines TRBV7-2 with TRBJ1-1; perhaps TRBD1 as D (5 bases). V was clipped by 2 bases and J by 1 base, with 11 bases between them. Looked up from germline, CDR1 is SGHTA and CDR2 is FQGNSA. The length of the CDR3 is 15 residues. CDR3 in DNA: TGTGCCAGCAGCTTATACACGGGGGGGAACACTGAAGCTTTCTTT. It is translated as CASSLYTGGNTEAFF.

The V and J genes are TRBV6-5 and TRBJ2-5; 10 bases are shared with TRBD2. The V segment lost 1 base and the J segment 2 bases; nucleotides outside the gene matches: 4. The CDR3 runs to 16 residues. Germline V CDR1 and CDR2: MNHEY, SVGAGI. Here the CDR3 reads CASSYWLAGEQETQYF. For the CDR3, the DNA is TGTGCCAGCAGTTACTGGCTAGCGGGGGAGCAAGAGACCCAGTACTTC.

J is TRBJ2-2 and V is TRBV7-8; possibly TRBD2 for D (6 bases). This CDR3 spans 19 amino acids. With 0 bases removed from V and 4 bases from J, the gap between germline ends came to 21 bases. Germline CDR1 reads SGHVS; CDR2 reads FQNEAQ. The CDR3 sequence: CASSLARLSYAGSTGELFF. In nucleotides, the CDR3 is TGTGCCAGCAGCTTAGCGCGGTTGAGTTATGCGGGGAGCACCGGGGAGCTGTTTTTT.

The J gene is TRBJ2-5, the V gene TRBV24-1; TRBD1 aligns across 10 bases. Germline values: CDR1 KGHDR, CDR2 SFDVKD. V gave up 3 bases and J gave up 4 bases; unmatched junction bases: 7. CDR3 length: 16 amino acids. DNA of the CDR3: TGTGCCACCAGTGATAGACCGGGACAGGGGAGAGAGACCCAGTACTTC. Amino acid sequence: CATSDRPGQGRETQYF.

As to this clone: A junction boundary mismatches the germline segment, possibly from a read error. The rearrangement uses TRBV6-2 or TRBV6-3 and TRBJ2-5; D possibly corresponds to TRBD2 (6 bases). CDR1 MNHEY and CDR2 SVGEGT come from the germline V gene. The CDR3 runs 13 residues. CDR3 DNA sequence: TGTGCCAGCAGTTGGGGGGACCAAAAGACCCAGTACTTC. This translates into CASSWGDQKTQYF.

V and J are TRBV27 and TRBJ2-2, with a tentative D call TRBD2 (7 bases). Trimming left V 0 bases short and J 6 bases short, with 8 bases between. The CDR3 extends over 14 amino acids. The germline gives CDR1 MNHEY, CDR2 SMNVEV (reference sequence). As DNA, the CDR3 is TGTGCCAGCAGTTTATCGGGGGGGCCCGGGGAGCTGTTTTTT. This encodes CASSLSGGPGELFF.

The chain employs TRBV5-1 and TRBJ2-2; TRBD2 matches 9 bases. CDR3 length: 16 amino acids. Trimming cost V 4 bases and J 1 base; bases outside gene matches: 5. Germline CDR1 reads SGHRS; CDR2 reads YFSETQ. CDR3 region: CASSQQTSGNTGELFF. CDR3 nucleotides: TGCGCCAGCAGCCAACAGACTAGCGGGAACACCGGGGAGCTGTTTTTT.

The chain couples TRBV24-1 to TRBJ1-5, with a tentative D call TRBD1 (5 bases). The CDR3 loop spans 14 amino acids. Germline V CDR1 and CDR2: KGHDR, SFDVKD. Trimming left V 9 bases short and J 9 bases short, with 20 bases between. The CDR3 is CATSATGRSGPQHF. CDR3 nucleotide sequence: TGTGCCACCTCTGCTACAGGTCGGTCGGGGCCCCAGCATTTT.

CDR3 sequence (DNA): TGTGCCAGTAGTGAGACATTTACCCATTCACCCCTCCACTTT. Its protein is CASSETFTHSPLHF. V gene TRBV19 combines with J gene TRBJ1-6; D not certain. This CDR3 region has 14 residues. Germline V CDR1 and CDR2: LNHDA, SQIVND (reference sequence). V lost 5 bases to trimming and J lost 8 bases, with 13 bases between them. The entire variable domain, with the rest obtained from reference TRBV19 and TRBJ1-6, is as follows: DGGITQSPKYLFRKEGQNVTLSCEQNLNHDAMYWYRQDPGQGLRLIYYSQIVNDFQKGDIAEGYSVSREKKESFPLTVTSAQKNPTAFYLCASSETFTHSPLHFGNGTRLTVT.